Below are 22 T cell receptor beta chains sequenced from a single sample in a study of T-cell memory formation after mild COVID-19. TCRdb reprocessed the 5' RACE reads with MiXCR, giving one entry per CDR3 protein. This sample has roughly 140,000 distinct CDR3 sequences, with around 14% found just once. Sequencing was performed on PBMCs or a T cell subset sorted from them (not recorded which). Receptors were obtained from an adult woman who had mild COVID-19 (a few samples of this study predate the infection). Cell type and time point are not known.

In its sample, this clonotype was seen many times. This rearrangement joins TRBV7-6 to TRBJ2-7; D may be TRBD1 (6 bases). Germline CDR1 SGHVS, CDR2 FNYEAQ. V shed 5 bases and J shed 3 bases, with 17 bases lying between them. The CDR3 extends over 15 amino acids. The CDR3 region has the DNA TGTGCCAGCAGCCCCGACAGGACCGCTGTCTACGAGCAGTACTTC. It translates to CASSPDRTAVYEQYF. The full variable domain, in which reference TRBV7-6 and TRBJ2-7 provide the parts outside the CDR3, is GAGVSQSPRYKVTKRGQDVALRCDPISGHVSLYWYRQALGQGPEFLTYFNYEAQQDKSGLPNDRFSAERPEGSISTLTIQRTEQRDSAMYRCASSPDRTAVYEQYFGPGTRLTVT.

The J gene is TRBJ1-1, the V gene TRBV6-5; D gene ambiguous. The CDR3 runs 12 residues. Germline CDR1 and CDR2: MNHEY and SVGAGI. V shed 2 bases and J shed 7 bases, with 8 bases lying between them. The CDR3 coding sequence is TGTGCCAGCAGTTACCCGGGAAGTGAAGCTTTCTTT. This gives the protein CASSYPGSEAFF.

The V and J genes are TRBV19 and TRBJ1-5; TRBD1 aligns across 10 bases. This CDR3 region has 15 residues. Looked up from germline, CDR1 is LNHDA and CDR2 is SQIVND (reference sequence). V lost 6 bases, J lost 9 bases, and 11 bases stayed unmatched. The CDR3 loop reads CASRTDRGQGRPQHF. In nucleotides, the CDR3 is TGTGCCAGTAGGACCGACAGGGGACAGGGGCGGCCCCAGCATTTT.

This clonotype has only a few counts. This sequence joins TRBV20-1 and TRBJ2-7; TRBD2 aligns across 7 bases. With V trimmed by 1 base and J by 9 bases, 9 bases remained unmatched. The length of the CDR3 is 13 residues. Germline CDR1 reads DFQATT; CDR2 reads SNEGSKA (reference sequence). The CDR3 here is CSARGGLPYRQYF. The CDR3 DNA sequence: TGCAGTGCTAGAGGGGGACTACCCTATAGGCAGTACTTC.

This clonotype was seen more than once but under ten times. The CDR3 spells CASSFQSGELFF. The CDR3 bases are TGTGCCAGCAGTTTTCAATCCGGGGAGCTGTTTTTT. The V and J genes are TRBV12-3 or TRBV12-4 and TRBJ2-2; no reliable D call. V lost 3 bases and J lost 6, with 5 bases in between. This CDR3 has 12 residues.

V is TRBV4-3 and J is TRBJ2-7; possibly TRBD2 for D (6 bases). V was pared by 2 bases and J by 2 bases, with 16 bases between. This CDR3 contains 16 residues. Germline V gene lookup returns CDR1 LGHNA and CDR2 YSLEER. The CDR3: CASSQFLRDLTYEQYF. CDR3 nucleotide sequence: TGCGCCAGCAGCCAATTCCTCCGGGACTTAACCTACGAGCAGTACTTC.

The sample holds a few counts of this clonotype. One end of the junction does not line up with germline, which may come from a read error. V usage is TRBV4-1 and J usage is TRBJ2-3; 15 positions match TRBD2. CDR3 size: 14 residues. The germline CDR1 and CDR2 sequences are MGHRA and YSYEKL. The CDR3 DNA reads as TGCGCCAGCAGCCAAGCTGGACTAGCGGGGGGGCCGAATTTT. It translates to CASSQAGLAGGPNF.

In its sample, this clonotype was seen a few times. The rearrangement uses TRBV11-3 and TRBJ1-1; D might be TRBD1 (6 bases). The V end was cut by 7 bases, the J end by 6 bases, with 12 bases between. CDR3 length: 12 residues. The germline gives CDR1 SGHNT, CDR2 YENEEA. The CDR3 DNA reads TGTGCCAGCACCTCTACAGGGCCTGAAGCTTTCTTT. Encoded protein: CASTSTGPEAFF.

The sample holds a few counts of this clonotype. The rearrangement joins TRBV7-2 to TRBJ2-7; D remains ambiguous. Trimming pared 3 bases from V and 10 bases from J, leaving 16 bases between. The CDR3 has 13 amino acids. In germline, CDR1 is SGHTA, CDR2 FQGNSA. The CDR3 is CASSFSLTTGQYF. CDR3 bases: TGTGCCAGCAGCTTCTCCCTAACCACCGGTCAGTACTTC.

This clonotype was seen more than once but under ten times. The V call is TRBV12-3 or TRBV12-4, the J call TRBJ2-3, with TRBD2 as a possible D gene (6 bases). This CDR3 comprises 14 residues. V was trimmed by 3 bases and J by 4 bases, leaving 11 bases between them. CDR3: CASSFAGMADTQYF. The CDR3 DNA reads as TGTGCCAGCAGTTTCGCGGGGATGGCAGATACGCAGTATTTT.

The chain links TRBV24-1 to TRBJ2-3; TRBD1 agrees at 8 bases. The CDR3 extends over 15 amino acids. The germline gives CDR1 KGHDR, CDR2 SFDVKD. Germline trimming cut 2 bases from V and 0 bases from J; bases unmatched to any gene: 0. CDR3 protein: CATSDWTGSTDTQYF. CDR3 nucleotide sequence: TGTGCCACCAGTGATTGGACAGGGAGCACAGATACGCAGTATTTT.

This clonotype was seen only a few times. The V call is TRBV5-6, the J call TRBJ2-1, with 13 bases matching TRBD2. CDR1 and CDR2 (germline): SGHDT, YYEEEE. The CDR3 length is 18 residues. J was trimmed by 10 bases and V by 0 bases; bases with no gene match: 13. Written as DNA, the CDR3 is TGTGCCAGCAGCTTGGGGGCCGCGACTAGCGGGAGGACCCCCGAGCAGTTCTTC. It translates to CASSLGAATSGRTPEQFF.

This clonotype has a count of ten or more. CDR3 sequence reads: CASSARSTSGGEGQYF. The CDR3 DNA is TGTGCCAGCAGCGCCAGGAGTACTAGCGGGGGTGAAGGGCAGTACTTC. The chain combines TRBV7-6 with TRBJ2-5; 11 bases fit TRBD2. This CDR3 comprises 16 residues. Trimming at V came to 5 bases and at J to 11 bases, leaving 16 bases not matched to a gene. Germline CDR1 is SGHVS and CDR2 is FNYEAQ.

This clonotype was observed a few times. This chain uses TRBV25-1 with TRBJ2-6; the D is unclear. Germline V CDR1 and CDR2: MGHDK, SYGVNS. This CDR3 is 16 amino acids long. V was cut by 6 bases and J by 1 base, with 13 bases left in between. The chain's CDR3 is CASRSTLASGANVLTF. In nucleotides, the CDR3 is TGTGCCAGCAGGTCCACTCTTGCTTCTGGGGCCAACGTCCTGACTTTC.

This clonotype was observed at least ten times. The chain carries TRBV11-2 and TRBJ2-1, with D possibly TRBD1 on 6 matching bases. V lost 4 bases and J 5 bases, leaving 15 bases between the germline ends. The CDR3 is made up of 15 amino acids. In germline, CDR1 is SGHAT, CDR2 FQNNGV. CDR3 nucleotides: TGTGCCAGCAGCTCTACAGGGTCGATGGACAATGAGCAGTTCTTC. Protein product: CASSSTGSMDNEQFF.

This clonotype was seen only a few times. This chain uses TRBV4-1 with TRBJ1-1, with D possibly TRBD1 on 5 matching bases. V shed 1 base and J shed 1 base, with 7 bases lying between them. The germline V gene encodes CDR1 MGHRA and CDR2 YSYEKL. The CDR3 has 14 amino acids. The CDR3 sequence: CASSQGDRNTEAFF. CDR3 nucleotides: TGCGCCAGCAGCCAAGGAGACAGGAACACTGAAGCTTTCTTT.

The gene calls are TRBV18 and TRBJ1-2; D is unresolved. The germline CDR1 and CDR2 sequences are KGHSH and LQKENI. Trimming removed 2 bases from V and 4 bases from J, with 5 bases in between. The CDR3 is made up of 12 amino acids. The CDR3 protein is CASSPVGYGYTF. Here the CDR3 DNA reads TGTGCCAGCTCACCAGTAGGCTATGGCTACACCTTC.

This chain links TRBV7-2 with TRBJ2-1, with 7 bases lining up with TRBD1. The CDR3 has 14 amino acids. Trimming at V came to 1 base and at J to 14 bases, leaving 11 bases not matched to a gene. Germline CDR1 and CDR2: SGHTA and FQGNSA. DNA of the CDR3: TGTGCCAGCAGCTTAGTCCTATGGACAGGTGGAGAGTTCTTC. It encodes CASSLVLWTGGEFF. Full variable domain (outside the CDR3, taken from reference TRBV7-2 and TRBJ2-1): GAGVSQSPSNKVTEKGKDVELRCDPISGHTALYWYRQSLGQGLEFLIYFQGNSAPDKSGLPSDRFSAERTGGSVSTLTIQRTQQEDSAVYLCASSLVLWTGGEFFGPGTRLTVL.

This clonotype turned up a few times. V is TRBV20-1 and J is TRBJ1-6; D gene ambiguous. Germline V lookup: CDR1 DFQATT, CDR2 SNEGSKA (reference sequence). The ends were cut back, 1 base at V and 5 bases at J, with 12 bases in the middle. The CDR3 covers 15 residues. CDR3 sequence reads: CSARGAQADNSPLHF. The CDR3 DNA sequence: TGCAGTGCTAGAGGAGCGCAGGCGGATAATTCACCCCTCCACTTT.

The chain employs TRBV7-9 and TRBJ2-7, with D perhaps matching TRBD1 (5 bases). Between the trimmed V and J ends, which lost 6 bases and 2 bases, there was a span of 20 bases. The germline gives CDR1 SEHNR, CDR2 FQNEAQ (reference sequence). The CDR3 runs to 16 residues. The CDR3 here is CASSVAWGGNTYEQYF. The DNA of the CDR3 is TGTGCCAGCAGTGTCGCTTGGGGCGGTAATACCTACGAGCAGTACTTC.

The rearrangement links TRBV12-3 or TRBV12-4 to TRBJ2-2, with 11 nucleotides matching TRBD1. CDR3 length: 14 residues. The V and J ends lost 6 bases and 6 bases, in that order; junction bases with no gene match: 3. This CDR3 is CASRDRGHAGELFF. In DNA form, the CDR3 reads TGTGCCAGCAGGGACAGGGGGCACGCCGGGGAGCTGTTTTTT.

V is TRBV24-1 and J is TRBJ2-3, with a weak D call TRBD2 (6 bases). The V end was cut by 5 bases, the J end by 3 bases, with 20 bases between. Germline V lookup: CDR1 KGHDR, CDR2 SFDVKD. CDR3 length equals 17 residues. This chain's CDR3 is CATSGLPSATRTDTQYF. In nucleotides, the CDR3 is TGTGCCACCAGTGGCCTTCCTAGCGCCACACGTACAGATACGCAGTATTTT.